This entry is about one T cell receptor (beta chain). Its antigen is not known. This entry is derived from a study of T cells expressing NK-cell markers. Template switching by 5'RACE with UMIs generated the TCR beta cDNA. TCRdb reanalyzed the 5' RACE reads, giving one entry per CDR3 protein sequence and no DNA. The repertoire table contains approximately 380,000 distinct CDR3 sequences. The CDR3 contains 14 residues. Per the germline V gene, CDR1 is KGHSH and CDR2 is LQKENI. Study-wide results and caveats: The dominant NKG2C+ clonotypes represented about 1.0-7.5% of CD8+ T cells in six donors. Four of the donors also had these clonotypes leading their CD3+CD56-NKG2C+ fraction.

The sequenced material came from blood T cells: a sorted CD56 or NKG2C T cell subset, CD4+ or CD8+ T cells, or bulk PBMC T cells (not recorded which). V gene TRBV18 combines with J gene TRBJ1-1. This clonotype was obtained from a man aged 18 to 69 in good health. The CDR3 sequence is CATGSTGTNTEAFF.